This is a list of T cell receptor beta chains from one sample in a study of cytomegalovirus exposure and HLA in healthy donors. The table came from immunoSEQ multiplex PCR; TCRdb's copy has only in-frame clones and leaves some out. The table lists about 130,000 clones, 70% to 85% of them singletons, with less than 3.5% in the top ten. Input material: PBMCs. The receptors here all came from a man aged 50-59 years in good health and CMV-seronegative. The CDR3 runs from the conserved cysteine through the conserved F or W. Fields, in order: J gene, D gene, V gene, clone size, CDR3 DNA, CDR3 protein. The D gene is left open where the match is weak. Expanded clones get a size class; other rows say once, few or many, or leave the size out.

J: TRBJ2-3
D: .
V: TRBV4-1
size: .
DNA: TGCGCCAGCAGCCAAGAGACGGCGGGGCCGCAGTATTTT
CDR3: CASSQETAGPQYF

J: TRBJ2-1
D: .
V: TRBV4-3
size: .
DNA: TGCGCCAGCAGCCAAGTTACTCGGACAGAGTCTTACAATGAGCAGTTCTTC
CDR3: CASSQVTRTESYNEQFF

J: TRBJ2-7
D: TRBD1
V: TRBV5-1
size: .
DNA: TGCGCCAGCAGCTTGGGAGGGACAGGGTCGGAGCAGTACTTC
CDR3: CASSLGGTGSEQYF

J: TRBJ1-2
D: TRBD1
V: TRBV29-1
size: .
DNA: TGCAGCGTACTCGGGACAGCGTTTAACTATGGCTACACCTTC
CDR3: CSVLGTAFNYGYTF

J: TRBJ2-2
D: .
V: TRBV7-9
size: once
DNA: TGTGCCAGCAGCTTACCGGACCTGGGGGCGAGAACCGGGGAGCTGTTTTTT
CDR3: CASSLPDLGARTGELFF

J: TRBJ1-5
D: .
V: TRBV30
size: .
DNA: TGTGCCTGGAGTGTGAGCCTTGATCAGCCCCAGCATTTT
CDR3: CAWSVSLDQPQHF

J: TRBJ1-3
D: .
V: TRBV7-9
size: .
DNA: TGTGCCAGCAGCTCCACAGAGCGGAACACCATATATTTT
CDR3: CASSSTERNTIYF

J: TRBJ2-7
D: .
V: TRBV5-6
size: .
DNA: TGTGCCAGCAGCTTTACTAACACGGGAGAGCAGTACTTC
CDR3: CASSFTNTGEQYF

J: TRBJ2-5
D: .
V: TRBV5-1
size: .
DNA: TGCGCCAGCAGCGTGATGGGGGCCGCGGAGACCCAGTACTTC
CDR3: CASSVMGAAETQYF

J: TRBJ1-5
D: .
V: TRBV5-6
size: few
DNA: TGTGCCAGCAGCTTCAGACAGGCTAATCAGCCCCAGCATTTT
CDR3: CASSFRQANQPQHF

J: TRBJ1-2
D: TRBD1
V: TRBV11-2
size: .
DNA: TGTGCCAGCAGCCCCGGGACAGGGTTCTCTAACTATGGCTACACCTTC
CDR3: CASSPGTGFSNYGYTF

J: TRBJ2-7
D: .
V: TRBV11-2
size: .
DNA: TGTGCCAGCAGCTTACTCCGGGACTACGAGCAGTACTTC
CDR3: CASSLLRDYEQYF

J: TRBJ2-7
D: TRBD1
V: TRBV5-1
size: .
DNA: TGCGCCAGCAGCTTTTCAGGGGGCTCCTACGAGCAGTACTTC
CDR3: CASSFSGGSYEQYF

J: TRBJ2-2
D: .
V: TRBV18
size: .
DNA: TGTGCCAGCTCACCGCCCAGTGCGAACACCGGGGAGCTGTTTTTT
CDR3: CASSPPSANTGELFF

J: TRBJ2-5
D: TRBD2
V: TRBV5-4
size: .
DNA: TGTGCCAGCAGCTTGGGATTAATAGCGGGGGGTCACGGGACCCAGTACTTC
CDR3: CASSLGLIAGGHGTQYF

J: TRBJ1-4
D: TRBD1
V: TRBV30
size: few
DNA: TGTGCCGGGGCTTGGACAGGGGGAAATGAAAAACTGTTTTTT
CDR3: CAGAWTGGNEKLFF

J: TRBJ1-2
D: TRBD1
V: TRBV25-1
size: .
DNA: TGTGCCAGCAGTGAACTGGGGACAGCTTATGGCTACACCTTC
CDR3: CASSELGTAYGYTF

J: TRBJ1-1
D: .
V: TRBV5-1
size: .
DNA: TGCGCCAGCAGCCCTTTAACAAACAGGGCTGAAGCTTTCTTT
CDR3: CASSPLTNRAEAFF

J: TRBJ2-1
D: .
V: TRBV11-2
size: .
DNA: TGTGCCAGCAGCTTAGTCAGGGAAAAGGATGAGCAGTTCTTC
CDR3: CASSLVREKDEQFF

J: TRBJ1-2
D: .
V: TRBV28
size: .
DNA: TGTGCCAGCAGTTTAGCGCGCTATGGCTACACCTTC
CDR3: CASSLARYGYTF

J: TRBJ2-7
D: .
V: TRBV25-1
size: .
DNA: TGTGCCAGCAGTGGATCTATGAGGGAGTACGAGCAGTACTTC
CDR3: CASSGSMREYEQYF

J: TRBJ1-1
D: .
V: TRBV10-3
size: .
DNA: TGTGCCATCAGTGGTAGGGGCGTGGACACTGAAGCTTTCTTT
CDR3: CAISGRGVDTEAFF

J: TRBJ1-2
D: .
V: TRBV2
size: .
DNA: TGTGCCAGCATGCAGGGAAGTAGGTATGGCTACACCTTC
CDR3: CASMQGSRYGYTF

J: TRBJ1-2
D: TRBD1
V: TRBV5-6
size: once
DNA: TGTGCCAGCAGCCGTACAGGGGGTGACGATGGCTACACCTTC
CDR3: CASSRTGGDDGYTF

J: TRBJ2-1
D: .
V: TRBV18
size: .
DNA: TGTGCCAGCTCACCGGTCAGGGACAATGAGCAGTTCTTC
CDR3: CASSPVRDNEQFF

J: TRBJ1-6
D: .
V: TRBV19
size: .
DNA: TGTGCCAGTAGTATGGCGGCCTATAATTCACCCCTCCACTTT
CDR3: CASSMAAYNSPLHF

J: TRBJ1-3
D: TRBD1
V: TRBV10-1
size: .
DNA: TGCGCCAGCAGCACCACCGGGACAGCCTCTGGAAACACCATATATTTT
CDR3: CASSTTGTASGNTIYF

J: TRBJ1-1
D: .
V: TRBV5-1
size: .
DNA: TGCGCCAGCAGTCCCCTAGTTGGCGCTGAAGCTTTCTTT
CDR3: CASSPLVGAEAFF

J: TRBJ2-5
D: TRBD1
V: TRBV5-1
size: .
DNA: TGCGCCAGCAGCGTAAACCAGGGGGAAGAGACCCAGTACTTC
CDR3: CASSVNQGEETQYF

J: TRBJ2-3
D: .
V: TRBV9
size: .
DNA: TGTGCCAGCAGCGGGGGGCCAGGAGATACGCAGTATTTT
CDR3: CASSGGPGDTQYF

J: TRBJ1-5
D: TRBD1
V: TRBV2
size: .
DNA: TGTGCCAGCAGCGACAGGGTGAAGGTGGGCAATCAGCCCCAGCATTTT
CDR3: CASSDRVKVGNQPQHF

J: TRBJ1-5
D: TRBD1
V: TRBV6-1
size: .
DNA: TGTGCCAGCAGTCCACAGGGGACGAATCAGCCCCAGCATTTT
CDR3: CASSPQGTNQPQHF

J: TRBJ1-1
D: .
V: TRBV5-5
size: .
DNA: TGTGCCAGCAGCTTGACTTGGGGCATGAACACTGAAGCTTTCTTT
CDR3: CASSLTWGMNTEAFF

J: TRBJ2-7
D: .
V: TRBV7-9
size: .
DNA: TGTGCCAGCAGCTCCGTGGGGCCCCACGAGCAGTACTTC
CDR3: CASSSVGPHEQYF

J: TRBJ2-5
D: TRBD2
V: TRBV7-9
size: .
DNA: TGTGCCAGCAGCTTAGGTCTAGCGGGGGGGCAGGAGACCCAGTACTTC
CDR3: CASSLGLAGGQETQYF

J: TRBJ2-2
D: .
V: TRBV13
size: .
DNA: TGTGCCAGCAGCGTACGGGGGGCTATTCACACCGGGGAGCTGTTTTTT
CDR3: CASSVRGAIHTGELFF

J: TRBJ1-2
D: .
V: TRBV30
size: once
DNA: TGTGCCTGGAGTATTGCCAGGGGCTACACCTTC
CDR3: CAWSIARGYTF

J: TRBJ1-5
D: .
V: TRBV4-1
size: once
DNA: TGCGCCAGCAGCCAAGAGGTAGCTGGTGGCTCGTCCCAGCATTTT
CDR3: CASSQEVAGGSSQHF

J: TRBJ2-7
D: TRBD1
V: TRBV5-1
size: .
DNA: TGCGCCAGCAGCCGACAGGGAACCTACGAGCAGTACTTC
CDR3: CASSRQGTYEQYF

J: TRBJ1-4
D: .
V: TRBV5-1
size: .
DNA: TGCGCCAGCAGCACCGGGAGCAAAGCGGCTGGAGAACTGTTTTTT
CDR3: CASSTGSKAAGELFF

J: TRBJ2-7
D: .
V: TRBV27
size: .
DNA: TGTGCCAGCAAAAGGATGGGGGCCTACGAGCAGTACTTC
CDR3: CASKRMGAYEQYF

J: TRBJ1-2
D: TRBD1
V: TRBV29-1
size: once
DNA: TGCAGCGGTGGGGACAGCAGCTACACCTTC
CDR3: CSGGDSSYTF

J: TRBJ1-1
D: .
V: TRBV30
size: once
DNA: TGTGCCTGGAGGAGATGGGGCGCGGGGACTGAAGCTTTCTTT
CDR3: CAWRRWGAGTEAFF